The 4 T cell receptor beta chains given below trace back to one sample, sequenced in a study of cytomegalovirus exposure and HLA in healthy donors. The PCR contained 60 Vbeta and 13 Jbeta primers. Assay: immunoSEQ multiplex PCR; the TCRdb copy retains only in-frame clones and omits some. The sample holds around 180,000 clones, approximately 86% seen once. Sequencing used PBMCs. Receptors were obtained from a woman in her late teens or twenties in good health and CMV-seronegative.

The rearrangement links TRBV4-1 to TRBJ1-1; possible D gene TRBD1, 5 bases. The germline gives CDR1 MGHRA, CDR2 YSYEKL. The V gene lost 1 base and the J gene lost 7 bases, with 25 bases spanning the gap. There are 18 residues in the CDR3. The CDR3 DNA reads as TGCGCCAGCAGCCAAGGAGACACGGGGAGTCCCGCGGGGGGTGAAGCTTTCTTT. Translating gives CASSQGDTGSPAGGEAFF.

The rearrangement links TRBV30 to TRBJ2-5, with TRBD2 matching over 11 bases. The V gene's germline CDR1 is GTSNPN and CDR2 SVGIG (reference sequence). This CDR3 contains 15 residues. V was pared by 2 bases and J by 0 bases, with 2 bases of the junction left unmatched. CDR3 nucleotides: TGTGCCTGGAGTCGACTAGCGGGGAACCAAGAGACCCAGTACTTC. Translated: CAWSRLAGNQETQYF.

The V call is TRBV6-5, the J call TRBJ1-6; D gene ambiguous. CDR3 size: 16 residues. Germline values: CDR1 MNHEY, CDR2 SVGAGI. With 2 bases removed from V and 2 bases from J, the gap between germline ends came to 10 bases. CDR3 in DNA: TGTGCCAGCAGTTACCAGCGTCCTCCCTATAATTCACCCCTCCACTTT. This codes for CASSYQRPPYNSPLHF.

The chain couples TRBV27 to TRBJ1-1; 7 bases map to TRBD1. V shed 0 bases and J 3 bases; nucleotides not matched to a gene: 4. This CDR3 has 15 amino acids. The germline CDR1 and CDR2 sequences are MNHEY and SMNVEV (reference sequence). The CDR3 here is CASSLSRGGHTEAFF. Here the CDR3 DNA reads TGTGCCAGCAGTTTATCAAGAGGGGGCCACACTGAAGCTTTCTTT.